This T cell receptor beta chain comes out of a study of T cells in Graves' hyperthyroidism and ophthalmopathy. V shed 0 bases and J 1 base; nucleotides not matched to a gene: 1. CDR1 and CDR2 from the germline V gene are LNHNV and YYDKDF (reference sequence). The CDR3 sequence is 16 residues long. Researchers took RNA transcripts and amplified the TCR beta CDR3 regions from them. First-round RT-PCR targeting the TCR CDR3 was performed with the HTBI primer set. TCRdb re-called the multiplex PCR reads through MiXCR, storing one row per CDR3 protein. The data contain approximately 600,000 distinct CDR3 sequences, 13% to 15% of them seen just once; the ten biggest clones take up 7.1%.

Input material: blood. This receptor was obtained from a woman aged 18-29 years with Graves' ophthalmopathy. The chain has TRBV15 and TRBJ2-1, with 9 positions matching TRBD2. CDR3 region: CATSRELAGSYNEQFF. The CDR3 bases are TGTGCCACCAGCAGAGAGCTAGCGGGGTCCTACAATGAGCAGTTCTTC.